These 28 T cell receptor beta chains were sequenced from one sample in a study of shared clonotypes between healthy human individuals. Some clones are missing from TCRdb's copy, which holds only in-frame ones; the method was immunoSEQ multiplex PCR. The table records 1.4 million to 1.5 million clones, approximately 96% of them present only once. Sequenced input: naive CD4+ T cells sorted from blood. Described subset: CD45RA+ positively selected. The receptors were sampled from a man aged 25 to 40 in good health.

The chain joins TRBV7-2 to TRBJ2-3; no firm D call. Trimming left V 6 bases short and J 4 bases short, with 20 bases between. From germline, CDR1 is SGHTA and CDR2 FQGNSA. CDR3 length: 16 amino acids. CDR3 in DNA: TGTGCCAGCAGAGCCGACGCCGGGTTTGTCGCAGATACGCAGTATTTT. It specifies CASRADAGFVADTQYF. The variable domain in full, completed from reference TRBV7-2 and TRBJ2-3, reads GAGVSQSPSNKVTEKGKDVELRCDPISGHTALYWYRQSLGQGLEFLIYFQGNSAPDKSGLPSDRFSAERTGGSVSTLTIQRTQQEDSAVYLCASRADAGFVADTQYFGPGTRLTVL.

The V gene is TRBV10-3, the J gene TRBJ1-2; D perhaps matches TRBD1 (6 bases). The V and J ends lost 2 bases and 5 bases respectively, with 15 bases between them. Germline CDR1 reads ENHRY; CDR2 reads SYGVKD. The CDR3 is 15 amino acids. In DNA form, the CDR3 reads TGTGCCATCAGTGAGGTCAGGGGAGGCCCGTATGGCTACACCTTC. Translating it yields CAISEVRGGPYGYTF.

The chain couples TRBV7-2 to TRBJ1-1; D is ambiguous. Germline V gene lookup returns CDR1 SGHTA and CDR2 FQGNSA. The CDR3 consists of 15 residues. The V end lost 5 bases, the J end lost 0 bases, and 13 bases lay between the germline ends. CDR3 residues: CASSPTEDLNTEAFF. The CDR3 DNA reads TGTGCCAGCAGCCCTACCGAAGATTTGAACACTGAAGCTTTCTTT.

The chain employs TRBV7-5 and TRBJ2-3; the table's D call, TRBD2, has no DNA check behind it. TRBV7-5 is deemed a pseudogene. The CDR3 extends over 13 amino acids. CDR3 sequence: CASSAGPPDTQYF. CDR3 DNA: TGTGCCAGCAGCGCGGGACCCCCAGATACGCAGTATTTT.

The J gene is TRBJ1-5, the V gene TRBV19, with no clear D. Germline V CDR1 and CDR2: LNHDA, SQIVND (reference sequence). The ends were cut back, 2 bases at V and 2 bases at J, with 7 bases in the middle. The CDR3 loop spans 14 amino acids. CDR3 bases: TGTGCCAGTAGTATAACTGCCGGCAATCAGCCCCAGCATTTT. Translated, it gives CASSITAGNQPQHF.

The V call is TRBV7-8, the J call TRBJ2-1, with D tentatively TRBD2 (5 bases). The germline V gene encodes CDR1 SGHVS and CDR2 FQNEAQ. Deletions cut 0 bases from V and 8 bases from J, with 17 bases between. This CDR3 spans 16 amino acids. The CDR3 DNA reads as TGTGCCAGCAGCTTAGCGAGATCCCTAGCTCGGTATGAGCAGTTCTTC. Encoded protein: CASSLARSLARYEQFF.

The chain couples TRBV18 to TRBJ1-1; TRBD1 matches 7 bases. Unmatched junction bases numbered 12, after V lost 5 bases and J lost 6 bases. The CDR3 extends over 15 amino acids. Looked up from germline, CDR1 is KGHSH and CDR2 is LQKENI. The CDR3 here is CASSLHNTGVSEAFF. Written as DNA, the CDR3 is TGTGCCAGCTCATTACACAATACAGGGGTCTCTGAAGCTTTCTTT.

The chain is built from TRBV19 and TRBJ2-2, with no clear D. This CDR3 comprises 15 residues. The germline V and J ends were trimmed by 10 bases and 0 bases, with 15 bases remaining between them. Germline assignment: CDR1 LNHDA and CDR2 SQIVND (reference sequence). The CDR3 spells CATPKGWSNTGELFF. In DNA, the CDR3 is TGTGCCACCCCGAAGGGTTGGTCGAACACCGGGGAGCTGTTTTTT.

CDR3 amino acids: CASSLALMLNEKLFF. CDR3 DNA sequence: TGTGCCAGCAGTCTGGCGTTAATGCTTAATGAAAAACTGTTTTTT. The chain couples TRBV5-5 to TRBJ1-4; the D is unclear. Trimming shortened V by 5 bases and J by 4 bases, and 15 bases separated the two germline ends. The CDR3 is made up of 15 amino acids. Per germline, CDR1 SGHKS and CDR2 YYEKEE (reference sequence).

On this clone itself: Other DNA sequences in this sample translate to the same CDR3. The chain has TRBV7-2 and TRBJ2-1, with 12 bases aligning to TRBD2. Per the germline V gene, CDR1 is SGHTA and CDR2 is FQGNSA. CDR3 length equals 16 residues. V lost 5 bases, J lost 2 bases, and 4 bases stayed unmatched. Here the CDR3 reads CASSLRLAGAYNEQFF. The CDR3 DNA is TGTGCCAGCAGCCTAAGACTAGCGGGAGCCTACAATGAGCAGTTCTTC.

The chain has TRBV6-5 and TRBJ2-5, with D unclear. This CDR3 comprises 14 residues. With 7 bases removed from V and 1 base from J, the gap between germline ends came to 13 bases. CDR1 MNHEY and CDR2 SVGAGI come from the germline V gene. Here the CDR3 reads CASTATGPQETQYF. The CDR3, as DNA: TGTGCCAGCACCGCGACTGGCCCCCAAGAGACCCAGTACTTC.

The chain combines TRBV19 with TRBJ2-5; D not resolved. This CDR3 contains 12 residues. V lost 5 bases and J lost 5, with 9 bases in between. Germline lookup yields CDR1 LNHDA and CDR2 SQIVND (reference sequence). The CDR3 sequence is CASSVIGETQYF. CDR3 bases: TGTGCCAGTAGTGTCATCGGGGAGACCCAGTACTTC.

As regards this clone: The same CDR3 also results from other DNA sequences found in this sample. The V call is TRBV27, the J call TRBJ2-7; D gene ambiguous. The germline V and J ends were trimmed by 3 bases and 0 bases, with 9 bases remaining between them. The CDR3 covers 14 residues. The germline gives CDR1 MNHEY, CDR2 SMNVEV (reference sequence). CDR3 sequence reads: CASSFGGRSYEQYF. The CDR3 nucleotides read TGTGCCAGCAGTTTTGGCGGACGCTCCTACGAGCAGTACTTC.

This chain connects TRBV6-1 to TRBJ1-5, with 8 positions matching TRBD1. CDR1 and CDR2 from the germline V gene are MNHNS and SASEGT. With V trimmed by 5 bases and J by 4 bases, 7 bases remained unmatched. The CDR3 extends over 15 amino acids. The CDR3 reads CASSLTGAGNQPQHF. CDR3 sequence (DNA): TGTGCCAGCAGTTTGACAGGGGCCGGTAATCAGCCCCAGCATTTT.

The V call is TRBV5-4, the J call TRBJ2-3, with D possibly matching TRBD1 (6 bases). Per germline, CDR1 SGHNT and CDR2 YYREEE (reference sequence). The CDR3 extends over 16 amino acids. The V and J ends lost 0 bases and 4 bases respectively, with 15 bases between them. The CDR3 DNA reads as TGTGCCAGCAGCTTGGCCTTGCAGGGGCGACCAGATACGCAGTATTTT. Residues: CASSLALQGRPDTQYF. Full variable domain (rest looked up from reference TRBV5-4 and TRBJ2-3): ETGVTQSPTHLIKTRGQQVTLRCSSQSGHNTVSWYQQALGQGPQFIFQYYREEENGRGNFPPRFSGLQFPNYSSELNVNALELDDSALYLCASSLALQGRPDTQYFGPGTRLTVL.

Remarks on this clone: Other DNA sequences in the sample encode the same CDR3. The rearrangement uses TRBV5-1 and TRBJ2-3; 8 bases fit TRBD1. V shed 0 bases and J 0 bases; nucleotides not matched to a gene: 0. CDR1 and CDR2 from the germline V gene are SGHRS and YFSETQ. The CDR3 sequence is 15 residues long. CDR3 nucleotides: TGCGCCAGCAGCTTGGGACAGGGGAGCACAGATACGCAGTATTTT. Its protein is CASSLGQGSTDTQYF.

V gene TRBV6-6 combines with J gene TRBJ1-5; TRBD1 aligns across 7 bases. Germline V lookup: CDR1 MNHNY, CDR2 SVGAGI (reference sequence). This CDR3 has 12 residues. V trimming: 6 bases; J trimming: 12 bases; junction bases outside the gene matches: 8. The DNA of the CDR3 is TGTGCCAGCAGCAAACGACAGGGAGGCCAGCATTTT. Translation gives CASSKRQGGQHF.

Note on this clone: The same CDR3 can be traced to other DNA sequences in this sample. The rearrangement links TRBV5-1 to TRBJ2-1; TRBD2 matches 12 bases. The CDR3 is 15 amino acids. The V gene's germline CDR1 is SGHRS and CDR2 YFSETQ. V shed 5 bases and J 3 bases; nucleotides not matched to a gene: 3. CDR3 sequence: CASSRTSGDYNEQFF. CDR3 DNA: TGCGCCAGCAGTAGGACTAGCGGGGACTACAATGAGCAGTTCTTC.

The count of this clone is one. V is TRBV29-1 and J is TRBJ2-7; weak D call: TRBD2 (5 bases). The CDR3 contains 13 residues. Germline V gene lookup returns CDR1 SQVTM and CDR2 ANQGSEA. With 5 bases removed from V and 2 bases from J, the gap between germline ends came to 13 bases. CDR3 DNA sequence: TGCAGCGTTTCAAGCAGCGGACCCTACGAGCAGTACTTC. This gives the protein CSVSSSGPYEQYF.

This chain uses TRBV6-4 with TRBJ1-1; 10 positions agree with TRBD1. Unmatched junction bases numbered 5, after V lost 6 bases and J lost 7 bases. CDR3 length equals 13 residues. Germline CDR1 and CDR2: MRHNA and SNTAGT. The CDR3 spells CASRAGTGDEAFF. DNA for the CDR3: TGTGCCAGCAGAGCCGGGACAGGGGATGAAGCTTTCTTT.

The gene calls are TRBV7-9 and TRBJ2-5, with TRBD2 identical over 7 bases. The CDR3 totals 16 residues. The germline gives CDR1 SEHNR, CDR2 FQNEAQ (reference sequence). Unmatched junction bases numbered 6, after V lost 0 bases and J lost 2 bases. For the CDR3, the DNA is TGTGCCAGCAGCTTAGCGGGAGCGGGAACACAAGAGACCCAGTACTTC. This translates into CASSLAGAGTQETQYF.

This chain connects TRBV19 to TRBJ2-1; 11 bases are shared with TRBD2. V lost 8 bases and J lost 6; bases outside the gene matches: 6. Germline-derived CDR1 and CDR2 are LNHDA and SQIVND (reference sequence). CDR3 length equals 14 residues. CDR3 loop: CASRASGRLNEQFF. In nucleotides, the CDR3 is TGTGCCAGTCGGGCTAGCGGGAGGCTCAATGAGCAGTTCTTC.

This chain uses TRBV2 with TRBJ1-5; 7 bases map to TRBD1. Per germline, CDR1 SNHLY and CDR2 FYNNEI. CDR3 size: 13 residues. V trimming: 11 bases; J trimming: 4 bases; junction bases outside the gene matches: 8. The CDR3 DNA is TGTGCCGGTCGACAGGGACTAAATCAGCCCCAGCATTTT. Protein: CAGRQGLNQPQHF.

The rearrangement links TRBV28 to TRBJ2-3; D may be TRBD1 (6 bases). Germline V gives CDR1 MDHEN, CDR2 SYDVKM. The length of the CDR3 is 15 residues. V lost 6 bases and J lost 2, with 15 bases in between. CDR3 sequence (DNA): TGTGCCAGCAGAAGACAGGAAATGTACACAGATACGCAGTATTTT. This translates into CASRRQEMYTDTQYF.

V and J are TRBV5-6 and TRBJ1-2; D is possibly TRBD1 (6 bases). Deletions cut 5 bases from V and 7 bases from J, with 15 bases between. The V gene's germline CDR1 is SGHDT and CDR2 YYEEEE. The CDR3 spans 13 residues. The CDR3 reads CASRVSGTIGYTF. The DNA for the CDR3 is TGTGCCAGCAGAGTAAGCGGGACAATTGGCTACACCTTC.

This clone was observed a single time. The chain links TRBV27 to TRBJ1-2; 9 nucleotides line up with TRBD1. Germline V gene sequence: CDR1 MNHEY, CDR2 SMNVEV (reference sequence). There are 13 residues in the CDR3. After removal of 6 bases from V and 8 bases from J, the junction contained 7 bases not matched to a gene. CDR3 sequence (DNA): TGTGCCAGCAGCCGGACGGGACAGGGAGGCTACACCTTC. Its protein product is CASSRTGQGGYTF.

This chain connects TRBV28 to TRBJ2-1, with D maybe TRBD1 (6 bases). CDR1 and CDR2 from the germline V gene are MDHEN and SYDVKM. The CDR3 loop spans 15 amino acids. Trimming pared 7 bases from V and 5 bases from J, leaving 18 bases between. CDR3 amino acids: CASTQRGTLNNEQFF. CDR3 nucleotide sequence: TGTGCCAGCACCCAAAGGGGGACGCTCAACAATGAGCAGTTCTTC.

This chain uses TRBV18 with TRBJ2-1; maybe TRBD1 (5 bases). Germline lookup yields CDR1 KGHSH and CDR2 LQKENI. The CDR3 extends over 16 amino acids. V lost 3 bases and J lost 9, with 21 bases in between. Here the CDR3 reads CASSPQGQGGVFEQFF. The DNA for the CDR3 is TGTGCCAGCTCACCTCAAGGTCAGGGCGGAGTGTTTGAGCAGTTCTTC.